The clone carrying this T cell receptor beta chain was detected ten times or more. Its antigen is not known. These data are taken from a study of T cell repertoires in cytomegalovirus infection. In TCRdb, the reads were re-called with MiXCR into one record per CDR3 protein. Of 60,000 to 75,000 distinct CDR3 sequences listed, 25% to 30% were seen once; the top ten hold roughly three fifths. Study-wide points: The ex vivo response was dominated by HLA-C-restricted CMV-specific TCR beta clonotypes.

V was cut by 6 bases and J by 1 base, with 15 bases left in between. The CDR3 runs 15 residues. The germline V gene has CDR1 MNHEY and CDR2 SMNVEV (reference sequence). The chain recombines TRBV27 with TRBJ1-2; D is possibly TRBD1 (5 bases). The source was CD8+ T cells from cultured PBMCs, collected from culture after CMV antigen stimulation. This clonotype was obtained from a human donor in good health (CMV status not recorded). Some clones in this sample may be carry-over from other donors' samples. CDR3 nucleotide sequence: TGTGCCAGCAGCCCCTTTGGGGCGGGTAACTATGGCTACACCTTC. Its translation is CASSPFGAGNYGYTF.